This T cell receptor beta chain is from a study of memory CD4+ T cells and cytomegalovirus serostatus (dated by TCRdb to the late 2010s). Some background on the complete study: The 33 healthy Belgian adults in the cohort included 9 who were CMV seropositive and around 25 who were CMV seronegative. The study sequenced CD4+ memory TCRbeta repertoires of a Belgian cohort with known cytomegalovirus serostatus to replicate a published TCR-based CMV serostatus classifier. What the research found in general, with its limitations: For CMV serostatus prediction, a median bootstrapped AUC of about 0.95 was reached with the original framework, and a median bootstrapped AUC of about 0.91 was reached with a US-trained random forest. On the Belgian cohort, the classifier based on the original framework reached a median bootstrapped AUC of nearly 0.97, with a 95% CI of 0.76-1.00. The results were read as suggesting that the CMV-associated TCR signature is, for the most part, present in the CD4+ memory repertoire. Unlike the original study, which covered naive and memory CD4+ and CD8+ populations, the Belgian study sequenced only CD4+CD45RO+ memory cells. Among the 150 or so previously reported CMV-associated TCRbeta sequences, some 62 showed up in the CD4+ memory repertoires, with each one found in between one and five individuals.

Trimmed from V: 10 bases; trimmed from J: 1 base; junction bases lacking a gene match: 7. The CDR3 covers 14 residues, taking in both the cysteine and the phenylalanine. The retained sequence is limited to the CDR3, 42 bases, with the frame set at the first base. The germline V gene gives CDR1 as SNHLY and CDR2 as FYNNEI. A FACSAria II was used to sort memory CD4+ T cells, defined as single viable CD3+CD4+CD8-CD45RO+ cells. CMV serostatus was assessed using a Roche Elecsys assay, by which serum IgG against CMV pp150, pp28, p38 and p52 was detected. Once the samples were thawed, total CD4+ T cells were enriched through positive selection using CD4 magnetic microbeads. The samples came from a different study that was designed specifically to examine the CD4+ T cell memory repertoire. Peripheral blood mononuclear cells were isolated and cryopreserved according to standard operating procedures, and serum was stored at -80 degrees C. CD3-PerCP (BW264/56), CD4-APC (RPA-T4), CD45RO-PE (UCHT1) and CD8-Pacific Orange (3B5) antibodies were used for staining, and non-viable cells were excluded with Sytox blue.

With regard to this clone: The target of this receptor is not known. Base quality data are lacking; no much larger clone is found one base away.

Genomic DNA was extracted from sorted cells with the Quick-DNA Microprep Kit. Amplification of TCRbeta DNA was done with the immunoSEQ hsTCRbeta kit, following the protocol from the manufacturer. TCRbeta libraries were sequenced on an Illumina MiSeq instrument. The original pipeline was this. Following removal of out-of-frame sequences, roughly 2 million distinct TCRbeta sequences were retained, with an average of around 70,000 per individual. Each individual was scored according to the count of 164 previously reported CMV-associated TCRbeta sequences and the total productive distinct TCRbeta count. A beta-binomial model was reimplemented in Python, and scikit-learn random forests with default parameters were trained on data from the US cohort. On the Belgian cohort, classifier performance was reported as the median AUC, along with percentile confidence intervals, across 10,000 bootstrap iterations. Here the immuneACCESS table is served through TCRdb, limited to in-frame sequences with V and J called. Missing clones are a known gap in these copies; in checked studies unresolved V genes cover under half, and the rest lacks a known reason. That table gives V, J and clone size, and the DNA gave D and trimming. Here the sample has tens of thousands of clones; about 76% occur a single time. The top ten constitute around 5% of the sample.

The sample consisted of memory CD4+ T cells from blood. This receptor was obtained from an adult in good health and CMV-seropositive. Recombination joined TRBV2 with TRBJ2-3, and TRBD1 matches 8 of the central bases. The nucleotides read TGTGCCACCAGGTCGACAGGGGGCACAGATACGCAGTATTTT. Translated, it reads CATRSTGGTDTQYF. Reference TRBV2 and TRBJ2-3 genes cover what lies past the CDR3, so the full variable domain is EPEVTQTPSHQVTQMGQEVILRCVPISNHLYFYWYRQILGQKVEFLVSFYNNEISEKSEIFDDQFSVERPDGSNFTLKIRSTKLEDSAMYFCATRSTGGTDTQYFGPGTRLTVL.